The T cell receptor beta chain under discussion was sequenced for a study of T cells in Graves' hyperthyroidism and ophthalmopathy. In its sample, this clonotype was seen many times. RNA transcripts gave rise to amplified TCR beta CDR3 regions. With the HTBI primer set, the TCR CDR3 went through a first round of RT-PCR. MiXCR, run by TCRdb on the multiplex PCR reads, gives a single entry per CDR3 protein. The sample holds hundreds of thousands of distinct CDR3 sequences; about 20% are singletons and the top ten take 47%. V was shortened by 11 bases and J by 9 bases, with 22 bases between the two germline ends. The CDR3 loop spans 13 amino acids. Per germline, CDR1 SNHLY and CDR2 FYNNEI.

Sequencing input: blood. V gene TRBV2 combines with J gene TRBJ1-2; D gene ambiguous. This TCR derives from a man in his forties with Graves' ophthalmopathy. The CDR3 reads CAVRPPTGFSYTF. CDR3 bases: TGTGCCGTTCGACCCCCGACCGGTTTCAGCTACACCTTC.